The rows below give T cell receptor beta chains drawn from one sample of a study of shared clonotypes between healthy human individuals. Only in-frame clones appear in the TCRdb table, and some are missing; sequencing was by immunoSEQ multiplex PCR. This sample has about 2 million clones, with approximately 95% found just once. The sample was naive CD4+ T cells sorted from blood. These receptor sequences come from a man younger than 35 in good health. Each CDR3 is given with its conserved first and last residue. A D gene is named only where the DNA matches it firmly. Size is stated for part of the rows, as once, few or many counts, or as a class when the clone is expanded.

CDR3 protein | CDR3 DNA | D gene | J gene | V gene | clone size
CASSTADGSSYNEQFF | TGTGCCAGCAGCACAGCAGACGGAAGCTCCTACAATGAGCAGTTCTTC | NA | TRBJ2-1 | TRBV11-1 | NA
CASSYYAGAGGYTF | TGTGCCAGCAGTTACTACGCGGGGGCCGGAGGCTACACCTTC | NA | TRBJ1-2 | TRBV6-5 | once
CASGTGGPYNEQFF | TGCGCCAGCGGGACGGGAGGGCCATACAATGAGCAGTTCTTC | TRBD2 | TRBJ2-1 | TRBV5-1 | NA
CASSRGTAGAYEQYF | TGTGCCAGCAGTCGTGGGACCGCCGGGGCCTACGAGCAGTACTTC | NA | TRBJ2-7 | TRBV6-5 | NA
CASSHPGGFTDTQYF | TGCGCCAGCAGCCACCCCGGGGGGTTCACAGATACGCAGTATTTT | TRBD2 | TRBJ2-3 | TRBV4-1 | NA
CSVEEGRDSNQPQHF | TGCAGCGTTGAAGAAGGCAGGGATAGCAATCAGCCCCAGCATTTT | NA | TRBJ1-5 | TRBV29-1 | NA
CASSPVPGQGGSPLHF | TGCGCCAGCAGCCCAGTGCCGGGACAGGGAGGCTCACCCCTCCACTTT | TRBD1 | TRBJ1-6 | TRBV5-1 | NA
CASSLRDRGRDTEAFF | TGTGCCAGCAGCTTACGGGACAGGGGGCGAGACACTGAAGCTTTCTTT | TRBD1 | TRBJ1-1 | TRBV11-3 | NA
CASSLAGGAGNTIYF | TGCGCCAGCAGCTTGGCCGGGGGAGCAGGAAACACCATATATTTT | NA | TRBJ1-3 | TRBV5-1 | NA
CASSLDWGETQYF | TGTGCCAGCAGCTTAGATTGGGGAGAGACCCAGTACTTC | NA | TRBJ2-5 | TRBV7-2 | NA
CASSVILEGTQYF | TGTGCCAGCAGCGTTATCCTCGAAGGGACCCAGTACTTC | NA | TRBJ2-5 | TRBV9 | NA
CASTTSGRVGGELFF | TGTGCCAGTACCACTAGCGGGAGGGTCGGCGGGGAGCTGTTTTTT | TRBD2 | TRBJ2-2 | TRBV19 | NA
CASSEGTVPGNTIYF | TGCGCCAGCAGTGAAGGGACAGTCCCTGGAAACACCATATATTTT | TRBD1 | TRBJ1-3 | TRBV10-2 | NA
CASSDPTGGAEKLFF | TGCGCCAGCAGCGATCCGACAGGGGGCGCGGAAAAACTGTTTTTT | TRBD1 | TRBJ1-4 | TRBV5-1 | NA
CASSQEGTGGHEQYF | TGCGCCAGCAGCCAAGAAGGGACAGGGGGCCACGAGCAGTACTTC | TRBD1 | TRBJ2-7 | TRBV4-3 | NA
CASSIRTGLNGYTF | TGTGCCAGTAGTATCCGGACAGGACTTAATGGCTACACCTTC | TRBD1 | TRBJ1-2 | TRBV19 | NA
CASSLAGTLSYEQYF | TGTGCCAGCAGCTTGGCCGGGACCCTCTCCTACGAGCAGTACTTC | NA | TRBJ2-7 | TRBV5-4 | NA
CASSEMSQETQYF | TGCGCCAGCAGCGAGATGTCACAAGAGACCCAGTACTTC | NA | TRBJ2-5 | TRBV5-1 | once
CASSRPDRDGETQYF | TGTGCCAGCAGCCGACCGGACAGGGACGGAGAGACCCAGTACTTC | TRBD1 | TRBJ2-5 | TRBV5-4 | NA
CASSWDSNTEAFF | TGTGCCAGCAGCTGGGATTCTAACACTGAAGCTTTCTTT | NA | TRBJ1-1 | TRBV7-8 | NA
CATSETGGAYGYTF | TGTGCCACCAGCGAGACAGGGGGCGCCTATGGCTACACCTTC | TRBD1 | TRBJ1-2 | TRBV15 | NA
CASSLVQPQHF | TGTGCCAGCAGTTTGGTCCAGCCCCAGCATTTT | NA | TRBJ1-5 | TRBV28 | NA
CASSLSQGALNTEAFF | TGCGCCAGCAGCTTGAGCCAGGGGGCCCTCAACACTGAAGCTTTCTTT | TRBD1 | TRBJ1-1 | TRBV5-1 | NA
CASSLAGEQYF | TGTGCCAGCAGCCTAGCAGGGGAGCAGTACTTC | NA | TRBJ2-7 | TRBV7-2 | NA